This TCR beta chain was identified during a study of cytotoxic CD8 clonotypes in ibrutinib-treated CLL. Background on the study: It was after a median 12 months of treatment, range 6 to 36, that response samples were taken.

This clone was seen a single time. The target antigen is unknown. The same CDR3 arises from other DNA sequences in this sample as well. General study results and limits: At progression, clonality fell back toward baseline after rising at ibrutinib response.

Method: immunoSEQ multiplex PCR; TCRdb's copy keeps in-frame clones and lacks some. The sample shows fewer than 150,000 clones, less than 90% of them seen only once. Libraries of TCR beta were made from around 2.1 micrograms of genomic DNA that came from cryopreserved PBMCs. V lost 0 bases and J lost 0, with 7 bases in between. CDR1 and CDR2 (germline): SGHRS, YFSETQ. The CDR3 runs to 15 residues. The origin of this receptor is a human donor with chronic lymphocytic leukemia. The chain employs TRBV5-1 and TRBJ1-3; D uncertain. Here the sequenced sample was PBMCs, taken after 24 months of ibrutinib treatment. The CDR3 reads CASSLEGSSGNTIYF. CDR3 DNA: TGCGCCAGCAGCTTGGAGGGAAGCTCTGGAAACACCATATATTTT. Filled out from reference TRBV5-1 and TRBJ1-3, the complete variable domain reads KAGVTQTPRYLIKTRGQQVTLSCSPISGHRSVSWYQQTPGQGLQFLFEYFSETQRNKGNFPGRFSGRQFSNSRSEMNVSTLELGDSALYLCASSLEGSSGNTIYFGEGSWLTVV.